Detailed here is one TCR beta chain. Which antigen it targets is not known. Base-call qualities are not available, and no considerably larger clone is one nucleotide away. The CDR3, cysteine through phenylalanine, is 11 amino acids long. Left in the record is the CDR3 DNA by itself, 33 bases read in frame from the first base. The junction shows trimming of 8 bases on V and 8 bases on J, plus 12 bases between the germline ends. The germline V gene specifies MNHEY as CDR1 and SVGAGI as CDR2. The library was generated by the immunoSEQ multiplex PCR assay. The multiplex PCR relied on a mix of 60 forward primers for TCR Vbeta segments and 13 reverse primers for TCR Jbeta segments. The CDR3 region of rearranged TCR beta genes was amplified from genomic DNA with a multiplex PCR assay. On the Illumina HiSeq System, the amplified TCR beta libraries were sequenced as 87-base-pair reads. In the paper's pipeline: Across the 640 or so repertoires, a later analysis counted 78 million or so unique TCR beta chains, 9 million to 14 million of which were shared by at least two donors. Raw reads were error-corrected and collapsed into unique sequences with a nearest-neighbor algorithm that merged closely related sequences to remove PCR and sequencing errors. To assign V, D and J gene segments, CDR3 sequences were aligned to IMGT reference sequences. For a sequence to be retained, at least a six-nucleotide match to both a V gene segment and a J gene segment was required. Rearrangements were classified as productive when the CDR3 lacked stop codons and remained in frame with V and J, and all other rearrangements were classified as non-productive. Following IMGT convention, CDR3 was defined as the stretch from the second conserved V-encoded cysteine up to the conserved J-encoded phenylalanine. In an earlier analysis of roughly 580 of the donors, sequences lacking an unambiguous match to a single V gene segment were excluded. An earlier analysis of about 600 of the donors called V segments functional above 56.7% productive rearrangements and segregating when the between-donor standard deviation exceeded 5%. A statistical classification framework was built for diagnosing cytomegalovirus status from the catalog of TCR beta chain sequences. A later analysis assigned V and J genes by comparing TCR nucleotide sequences with IMGT/GENE-DB human TR gene sequences. The TCRdist pipeline was used in a later analysis to assign CDR3 sequences and most-parsimonious VDJ recombination scenarios. In a later analysis, every TCR beta chain was defined by the combination of its CDR3 amino acid sequence and its V-gene family, and reads without a unique V-gene family were dropped. To address suspected cross-contamination and a sequencing artifact, a later analysis removed approximately 600 highly shared, low-generation-probability nucleotide sequences. In a later analysis, a clonal expansion index was calculated for each public chain from normalized within-repertoire ranks of inferred template counts. A later analysis computed generation probabilities with a VDJ recombination model fitted to out-of-frame rearrangements, and checked the results against IGoR. In a later analysis, TCR-TCR, TCR-HLA and TCR-CMV co-occurrence was scored with hypergeometric tests, and a repertoire-size bias correction was applied to TCR pairs. To estimate false discovery rates, a later analysis permuted the HLA or CMV assignments 20 times. In a later analysis, co-occurring TCRs were grouped with DBSCAN, and TCRdist sequence similarity was added when clustering was performed within HLA-allele-positive subsets. Repertoires with fewer than 30,000 or more than 120,000 public chains, plus five repertoires with anomalous nucleotide sharing, were excluded from co-occurrence clustering. TCRdb retrieved this table from immuneACCESS and kept in-frame rearrangements only. Not all clones are present; in checked studies, unresolved V genes account for under half, and no reason is known for the remainder. That table furnishes V, J and clone size, whereas the DNA furnished D and trimming. A total of approximately 110,000 clones appear in this sample, 80% to 85% of them only once. The biggest ten clones account for 0.95% to 1.4% of the sample.

The source of the sample is a study of cytomegalovirus exposure and HLA in healthy donors (dated by TCRdb to 2015 to 2018). Regarding the research as a whole: An earlier analysis of approximately 640 of the donors reported 276 Gb of sequence data and 120 million or so unique TCR beta sequences from roughly 200 million T cells. An earlier analysis of about 620 of the donors applied high-throughput TCR beta sequencing to assess whether each TCR beta V gene segment acted as functional or pseudogenic. A later analysis re-analyzed previously published TCR beta repertoires from roughly 690 donors and added high-resolution HLA genotyping to study TCR occurrence patterns. Rather than drawing on any new phenotypic data, the later analysis identified candidate immune exposures from TCR beta sequences and the way those sequences occurred across donors. Donor age, sex, ethnicity and CMV serostatus were compiled alongside the repertoire data. Both class I and class II loci were covered by HLA typing, at four-digit resolution. Several DR-DQ haplotypes were treated as single units for association and clustering because of strong linkage in the cohort. An early release that covered approximately 600 HLA-typed donors contained approximately 300 gigabases of sequencing data and around 80 million unique TCR sequences. Typing coverage varied by locus: roughly 620-630 donors for A, B, C, DRB1 and DQB1; more than 500 for DQA1; over 600 for DPA1; approximately 470 for DPB1. All discovery cohort repertoires had been generated using a single sequencing platform. The study aimed to test whether signatures of past pathogen exposure could be identified by cataloging public T cell receptors. Of the approximately 370 genotyped donors, roughly 80% were placed in the genetic ancestry cluster associated with self-reported Caucasian donors. A later genetic analysis took genome-wide SNP genotypes for about three fifths of the roughly 670 donors and used that subset as a discovery cohort. A separate validation cohort of 100 to 150 different subjects was used in addition to the roughly 670-subject first cohort. To predict cytomegalovirus infection status, the study brought together high-throughput TCR immunosequencing, statistical association of individual TCRs with disease status, and machine learning. On average, around 200,000 unique TCR beta nucleotide sequences were sequenced per donor among a few hundred genotyped donors of the cohort, with roughly 18% of those sequences being non-productive. The study profiled the T cell repertoires of hundreds of subjects by immunosequencing and related them to cytomegalovirus serostatus. General findings and caveats noted by the study authors: A later genetic analysis reported fewer N-insertions in productive TCRs among donors in an Asian-associated ancestry cluster than the roughly 700-donor mean. In vitro tests confirmed that a few of the cytomegalovirus-associated TCR beta chains recognize cytomegalovirus antigens. Several of the top co-occurrence clusters appeared to be linked to parvovirus B19, influenza, CMV and Epstein-Barr virus, according to a later analysis. In a later analysis, the rate of TCR association differed among HLA loci, with DRB1 alleles having the most associated TCRs and HLA-C alleles having the fewest. A later genetic analysis associated a missense DCLRE1C variant with V-gene and J-gene trimming of TCR beta chains, and an independent cohort replicated the association. It was suggested by the authors that the approach could potentially be generalized to other disease states and immunological phenotypes. A further reported finding was that TCR beta sequences accurately predicted the HLA-A and HLA-B alleles for most subjects in the first cohort. Because counts were too low, around 18 rarely observed V segments, including chromosome 9 orphons, were left out of the earlier analysis of some 640 of the donors. This cohort had only TCR beta chains sequenced, and the lack of alpha or paired-chain data limited which features could be detected. Some IMGT-functional V segments, including TRBV6-2 and TRBV6-3, could not be distinguished by the 87-base-pair reads and were therefore excluded. In an earlier analysis of 587 of the donors, most TCR beta V segments were observed in productive rearrangements about 87% or about 30% of the time, broadly matching IMGT annotations. While some public TCRs were present in many individuals, most TCR sequences turned up only very rarely across donors. Most CMV-associated TCR beta chains appeared to be HLA-restricted in a later analysis, and the HLA associations seemed to be driven largely by CMV exposure. Because HLA typing was missing for some donors at each locus, association tests included only the typed subset. Linkage disequilibrium might explain the correlated functional status among segregating V segments, but an unknown experimental factor could not be ruled out. Roughly uniform sequencing depth across donors was assumed in presence/absence analyses, although this assumption may not hold. For the cohort, immune exposure information was limited to CMV serostatus. The study gave a list of under 200 TCR beta chains associated with cytomegalovirus. A group of highly shared sequence variants was considered likely to be a technical artifact of the sequencing pipeline. Compared with equally common non-associated chains, HLA-associated TCR beta chains in a later analysis were more clonally expanded and had lower generation probabilities. In both the original and validation cohorts, the classifier was reported to diagnose cytomegalovirus status with high specificity and sensitivity. A later analysis associated about 17,000 TCR beta sequences with specific HLA alleles at a false discovery rate of 0.05. Assigning TCR associations to individual alleles was difficult when HLA alleles, especially DR and DQ, strongly co-occurred.

The cohort comprised 550 to 700 healthy bone marrow donors. At the time of sampling, all cohort members were nominally healthy, though unrecorded immune exposures were likely present. The donor was CMV seronegative and was included in the group of 352 seronegative cohort members. Each donor provided a peripheral blood sample, and peripheral blood mononuclear cells were used for TCR beta sequencing. The Qiagen DNeasy Blood Extraction Kit was used to extract genomic DNA from the blood cell samples. The clonotype was recovered from a woman aged 25 to 39 in good health and CMV-seronegative. Sample: PBMCs. The rearrangement combines TRBV6-5 with TRBJ1-2, with the identity of the D gene unclear. The nucleotide sequence reads TGTGCCAGCCTCGACCCCGGGGGCTACACCTTC. This is translated as CASLDPGGYTF.